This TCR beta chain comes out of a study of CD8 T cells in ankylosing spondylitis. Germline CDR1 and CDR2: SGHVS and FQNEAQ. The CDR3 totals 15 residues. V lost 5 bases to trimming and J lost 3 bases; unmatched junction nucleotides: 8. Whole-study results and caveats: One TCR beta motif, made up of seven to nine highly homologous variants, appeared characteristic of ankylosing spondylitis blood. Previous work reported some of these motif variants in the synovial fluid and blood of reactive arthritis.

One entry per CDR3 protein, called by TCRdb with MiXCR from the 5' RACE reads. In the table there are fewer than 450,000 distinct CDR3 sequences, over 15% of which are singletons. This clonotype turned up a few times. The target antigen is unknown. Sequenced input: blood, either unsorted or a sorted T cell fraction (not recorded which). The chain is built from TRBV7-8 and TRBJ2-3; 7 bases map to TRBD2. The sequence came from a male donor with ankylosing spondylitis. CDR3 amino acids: CASSSSGRDTDTQYF. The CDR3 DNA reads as TGTGCCAGCAGCAGTAGCGGGCGGGATACAGATACGCAGTATTTT.